The 6 T cell receptor beta chains below were found in one sample sequenced in a study of T cells in localized non-small cell lung cancer. Clones were read by immunoSEQ multiplex PCR, and TCRdb kept only the in-frame ones, dropping some. The sample includes about 16,000 clones, around 89% of them seen just once. The specimen was peripheral blood, collected before any cancer treatment. These TCRs come from a female donor older than 55 with stage III squamous cell lung carcinoma.

On this clone: One end of the junction fails to match germline, which may point to a read error. The chain combines TRBV7-7 with TRBJ1-5, with a possible D match to TRBD1 (6 bases). Germline-derived CDR1 and CDR2 are SSHAT and FNYEAQ (reference sequence). The CDR3 is 13 amino acids. Written as DNA, the CDR3 is TGTGCTAGCAGCCGGGACATCAATCAGCCCCAGCATTTT. Protein sequence: CASSRDINQPQHF.

V is TRBV6-6 and J is TRBJ1-2; perhaps TRBD1 as D (5 bases). Germline CDR1 is MNHNY and CDR2 is SVGAGI (reference sequence). The V end lost 7 bases, the J end lost 4 bases, and 16 bases lay between the germline ends. This CDR3 is built from 14 residues. The CDR3 coding sequence is TGTGCCAGCAAAACGGGGGGGGAATCCTATGGCTACACCTTC. Amino acid sequence: CASKTGGESYGYTF.

This chain connects TRBV27 to TRBJ2-7; 9 nucleotides agree with TRBD1. The CDR3 spans 14 residues. Unmatched junction bases numbered 7, after V lost 7 bases and J lost 3 bases. The germline gives CDR1 MNHEY, CDR2 SMNVEV (reference sequence). CDR3 in amino acids: CASMGTGWSYEQYF. The CDR3 coding sequence is TGTGCCAGCATGGGGACAGGGTGGAGCTACGAGCAGTACTTC.

V usage is TRBV14 and J usage is TRBJ2-3; TRBD1 or TRBD2 may be the D gene (6 bases each). The CDR3 covers 16 residues. V was pared by 1 base and J by 5 bases, with 16 bases between. Germline CDR1 is SGHDN and CDR2 is FVKESK. CDR3 in amino acids: CASSQVGGRVEDTQYF. DNA for the CDR3: TGTGCCAGCAGCCAAGTCGGGGGCCGAGTAGAAGATACGCAGTATTTT.

The J gene is TRBJ1-1, the V gene TRBV9, with 7 positions matching TRBD1. CDR3 length: 15 amino acids. Trimming took 0 bases from V and 4 from J; bases not matched to a gene: 6. Germline V lookup: CDR1 SGDLS, CDR2 YYNGEE. In DNA form, the CDR3 reads TGTGCCAGCAGCGTAGTCACAGGGGCAACCACTGAAGCTTTCTTT. Translation gives CASSVVTGATTEAFF. Full variable domain (rest looked up from reference TRBV9 and TRBJ1-1): DSGVTQTPKHLITATGQRVTLRCSPRSGDLSVYWYQQSLDQGLQFLIQYYNGEERAKGNILERFSAQQFPDLHSELNLSSLELGDSALYFCASSVVTGATTEAFFGQGTRLTVV.

V usage is TRBV28 and J usage is TRBJ2-7, with 7 bases lining up with TRBD1. V shed 7 bases and J 4 bases; nucleotides not matched to a gene: 4. The CDR3 consists of 12 residues. CDR1 is MDHEN, CDR2 SYDVKM, per germline. CDR3 sequence: CASTTGDYEQYF. The CDR3 nucleotides are TGTGCCAGCACTACAGGGGATTACGAGCAGTACTTC. The variable domain in full, completed from reference TRBV28 and TRBJ2-7, reads DVKVTQSSRYLVKRTGEKVFLECVQDMDHENMFWYRQDPGLGLRLIYFSYDVKMKEKGDIPEGYSVSREKKERFSLILESASTNQTSMYLCASTTGDYEQYFGPGTRLTVT.